This TCR beta chain appears in the sequencing data of a study of CD8 T cells in ankylosing spondylitis. CDR1 and CDR2 (germline): SEHNR, FQNEAQ (reference sequence). V lost 5 bases, J lost 2 bases, and 8 bases lay in between. The CDR3 covers 13 residues. TCRdb re-called the 5' RACE reads through MiXCR, storing one row per CDR3 protein. Seen here are approximately 150,000 distinct CDR3 sequences, approximately 10% observed once, and the top ten hold roughly 16%. The study, taken as a whole, reports: Clones that were linked to disease were CD8+ and were relatively rare in peripheral blood.

This clonotype has ten or more counts. Its antigen is not known. Sequencing was carried out using blood, either unsorted or a sorted T cell fraction (not recorded which). The chain has TRBV7-9 and TRBJ2-3, with D tentatively TRBD1 (6 bases). The TCR sequence derives from a female donor with ankylosing spondylitis or in good health (not recorded which). CDR3 amino acids: CASSGGPTDTQYF. The DNA of the CDR3 is TGTGCCAGCAGCGGGGGCCCCACAGATACGCAGTATTTT.